This paragraph covers one TCR beta chain sequence. Generated by immunoSEQ multiplex PCR, the TCRdb table keeps only in-frame clones and is missing some. The data show around 700,000 clones, approximately 75% seen once. Trimming removed 3 bases at V and 7 bases at J, with 16 bases between. Germline CDR1 is MGHRA and CDR2 is YSYEKL. The CDR3 runs to 15 residues. The entry originates in a study of shared clonotypes between healthy human individuals. Sequencing was carried out using memory CD4+ T cells sorted from blood. Subset noted: CD45RA-negative fraction. The genes are TRBV4-1 and TRBJ1-5; no clear D. The TCR sequence derives from a woman aged 25 to 45 in good health. The CDR3 loop reads CASSQSLLGQQPQHF. In DNA form, the CDR3 reads TGCGCCAGCAGCCAGTCCCTCCTAGGCCAACAGCCCCAGCATTTT.